The 24 T cell receptor beta chains below come from one sample, sequenced in a study of regulatory T cells in long-lasting Graves disease. As for time point: persistent/refractory GD, antithyroid drugs over 5 years with positive TRAb. The authors made the TCR library using RNA they extracted from PBMCs. Relying on iRepertoire HTBI primers and Arm-PCR of CDR3 regions, the team built TCR beta libraries. TCRdb redid the calling of the multiplex PCR reads with MiXCR, one entry per CDR3 protein. The sample holds hundreds of thousands of distinct CDR3 sequences, around 30% seen once. The material was peripheral blood mononuclear cells (PBMCs), obtained when the disease was refractory, from a patient treated with antithyroid drugs. Receptors were obtained from a female donor with Graves disease.

The CDR3 region has the DNA TGTGCCAGCTCACCGGGACAGGGGGCGCCGAGCAATCAGCCCCAGCATTTT. Translated, it gives CASSPGQGAPSNQPQHF. The V gene is TRBV18, the J gene TRBJ1-5; 12 bases align to TRBD1. CDR3 size: 17 residues. The germline CDR1 and CDR2 sequences are KGHSH and LQKENI. The junction had 4 bases not matched to a gene; V was cut back by 3 bases and J by 1 base. Looking up the rest from reference TRBV18 and TRBJ1-5 gives the full variable domain: NAGVMQNPRHLVRRRGQEARLRCSPMKGHSHVYWYRQLPEEGLKFMVYLQKENIIDESGMPKERFSAEFPKEGPSILRIQQVVRGDSAAYFCASSPGQGAPSNQPQHFGDGTRLSIL.

This sequence joins TRBV2 and TRBJ1-1, with D hard to call. With 2 bases removed from V and 2 bases from J, the gap between germline ends came to 6 bases. Germline-derived CDR1 and CDR2 are SNHLY and FYNNEI. The CDR3 runs 13 residues. The CDR3 coding sequence is TGTGCCAGCAGTGAACAGAGTAACACTGAAGCTTTCTTT. This gives the protein CASSEQSNTEAFF. The full variable domain, its missing parts supplied by reference TRBV2 and TRBJ1-1, is EPEVTQTPSHQVTQMGQEVILRCVPISNHLYFYWYRQILGQKVEFLVSFYNNEISEKSEIFDDQFSVERPDGSNFTLKIRSTKLEDSAMYFCASSEQSNTEAFFGQGTRLTVV.

The table lists this clonotype with a count of one. The rearrangement joins TRBV29-1 to TRBJ1-1; D unresolved. The V gene lost 3 bases and the J gene lost 1 base, with 9 bases spanning the gap. The CDR3 length is 13 residues. Germline V gene lookup returns CDR1 SQVTM and CDR2 ANQGSEA. The CDR3 DNA reads TGCAGCGTTGATGGCAGGTCGAACACTGAAGCTTTCTTT. Its protein is CSVDGRSNTEAFF. The complete variable domain, with remaining parts taken from reference TRBV29-1 and TRBJ1-1, reads SAVISQKPSRDICQRGTSLTIQCQVDSQVTMMFWYRQQPGQSLTLIATANQGSEATYESGFVIDKFPISRPNLTFSTLTVSNMSPEDSSIYLCSVDGRSNTEAFFGQGTRLTVV.

This clonotype has at least ten counts. The V gene is TRBV28, the J gene TRBJ1-2; 8 bases are a match to TRBD1. Losses at the gene ends were 4 bases for V and 5 bases for J; bases not matched to a gene: 6. The length of the CDR3 is 14 residues. Germline V gene data show CDR1 as MDHEN and CDR2 as SYDVKM. CDR3 DNA: TGTGCCAGCAGTTCAGGGGGCGCTGGGTATGGCTACACCTTC. Encoded protein: CASSSGGAGYGYTF.

The CDR3 sequence is CSASPVAGNTEAFF. The CDR3 DNA reads as TGCAGCGCGTCCCCAGTCGCGGGGAACACTGAAGCTTTCTTT. This rearrangement joins TRBV29-1 to TRBJ1-1, with D unclear. V was cut by 7 bases and J by 1 base, with 16 bases left in between. The CDR3 consists of 14 residues. Germline CDR1 SQVTM, CDR2 ANQGSEA.

The V gene is TRBV6-5, the J gene TRBJ1-6; 8 nucleotides match TRBD1. V shed 4 bases, J shed 5 bases, and the junction held 10 bases outside the gene matches. The germline CDR1 and CDR2 sequences are MNHEY and SVGAGI. CDR3 size: 17 residues. CDR3 loop: CASSSWGTGGNNSPLHF. In DNA, the CDR3 is TGTGCCAGCAGTTCGTGGGGGACAGGCGGTAATAATTCACCCCTCCACTTT.

The chain carries TRBV6-9 and TRBJ1-2; D may be TRBD1 (5 bases). Trimming stripped 3 bases from V and 0 bases from J, with 11 bases between. This CDR3 is built from 15 residues. Germline V gene data show CDR1 as MNHGY and CDR2 as SVAAGI. The CDR3 here is CASSYSKGANYGYTF. For the CDR3, the DNA is TGTGCCAGCAGTTACTCGAAAGGGGCTAACTATGGCTACACCTTC.

This clonotype showed up many times. This sequence joins TRBV2 and TRBJ1-1, with D perhaps matching TRBD1 (5 bases). Germline assignment: CDR1 SNHLY and CDR2 FYNNEI. V lost 6 bases and J 1 base, leaving 12 bases between the germline ends. The CDR3 runs to 14 residues. The CDR3 spells CASRLSTGNTEAFF. The CDR3 DNA reads TGTGCCAGCAGACTCAGTACAGGGAACACTGAAGCTTTCTTT.

CDR3 residues: CASSSTDRPTRTEAFF. CDR3 sequence (DNA): TGTGCCAGCAGCTCCACGGACAGGCCAACGAGGACTGAAGCTTTCTTT. The chain recombines TRBV7-9 with TRBJ1-1, with TRBD1 matching over 7 bases. Per the germline V gene, CDR1 is SEHNR and CDR2 is FQNEAQ (reference sequence). The CDR3 totals 16 residues. V lost 4 bases, J lost 5 bases, and 13 bases stayed unmatched.

This clonotype was observed a few times. Because the CDR3's place on the DNA is in doubt, the DNA is left out and the CDR3 is given as listed by TCRdb. J is TRBJ2-2 and V is TRBV10-1; the table's TRBD1 call for D was not verified on the DNA. Germline V CDR1 and CDR2: WNHNN, SYGVQD (reference sequence). The CDR3 is made up of 15 amino acids, end residues included. CDR3 protein: CASSESRAGRGELFF.

The gene calls are TRBV3-1 and TRBJ2-7, with 15 bases identical to TRBD2. CDR3 length equals 17 residues. Germline assignment: CDR1 LGHDT and CDR2 YNNKEL (reference sequence). V lost 3 bases, J lost 5 bases, and 8 bases stayed unmatched. This chain's CDR3 is CASSQHSGLAGGDEQYF. The CDR3 bases are TGTGCCAGCAGCCAGCACTCCGGACTAGCGGGAGGGGACGAGCAGTACTTC.

This clonotype was seen more than once but under ten times. The V call is TRBV30, the J call TRBJ1-3; D is undetermined. Looked up from germline, CDR1 is GTSNPN and CDR2 is SVGIG (reference sequence). Trimming took 0 bases from V and 1 from J, leaving 4 bases between them. The CDR3 runs to 13 residues. The CDR3 is CAWSVYSGNTIYF. CDR3 bases: TGTGCCTGGAGTGTATATTCTGGAAACACCATATATTTT. The variable domain in full, completed from reference TRBV30 and TRBJ1-3, reads SQTIHQWPATLVQPVGSPLSLECTVEGTSNPNLYWYRQAAGRGLQLLFYSVGIGQISSEVPQNLSASRPQDRQFILSSKKLLLSDSGFYLCAWSVYSGNTIYFGEGSWLTVV.

This rearrangement joins TRBV28 to TRBJ2-7, with 9 bases fitting TRBD1. V was pared by 5 bases and J by 2 bases, with 10 bases of the junction left unmatched. CDR1 is MDHEN and CDR2 is SYDVKM in the germline V gene. The CDR3 has 16 residues. CDR3 in amino acids: CASSQGSGTGTYEQYF. The CDR3 DNA follows: TGTGCCAGCAGTCAAGGGTCCGGGACAGGGACCTACGAGCAGTACTTC.

The rearrangement joins TRBV6-5 to TRBJ1-6, with D tentatively TRBD1 (6 bases). CDR1 is MNHEY and CDR2 is SVGAGI in the germline V gene. With 2 bases removed from V and 9 bases from J, the gap between germline ends came to 14 bases. The CDR3 runs 15 residues. The CDR3 DNA sequence: TGTGCCAGCAGTTACGAAGCTGGGGGGCGTTCACCCCTCCACTTT. Residues: CASSYEAGGRSPLHF.

This clonotype was picked up many times. The chain couples TRBV11-2 to TRBJ2-5, with 8 bases fitting TRBD2. The V segment lost 5 bases and the J segment 6 bases; nucleotides outside the gene matches: 11. Germline CDR1 and CDR2: SGHAT and FQNNGV. This CDR3 spans 15 amino acids. CDR3 amino acids: CASSLNRAGGKTQYF. In DNA, the CDR3 is TGTGCCAGCAGCCTCAATAGGGCGGGAGGAAAGACCCAGTACTTC.

The rearrangement joins TRBV28 to TRBJ1-2; perhaps TRBD1 as D (6 bases). V was cut by 4 bases and J by 7 bases, with 19 bases left in between. Per the germline V gene, CDR1 is MDHEN and CDR2 is SYDVKM. There are 15 residues in the CDR3. CDR3 in amino acids: CASSSNRVLMAGYTF. The CDR3 bases are TGTGCCAGCAGTTCAAACAGGGTTCTTATGGCTGGCTACACCTTC.

This chain joins TRBV11-2 and TRBJ2-1; the D call may be TRBD1 or TRBD2 (5 bases each). Trimming left V 6 bases short and J 1 base short, with 10 bases between. Germline CDR1 reads SGHAT; CDR2 reads FQNNGV. This CDR3 is built from 14 residues. CDR3 in DNA: TGTGCCAGCAGGGGGGAGCGTTCCTACAATGAGCAGTTCTTC. This translates into CASRGERSYNEQFF.

In this sample, this clonotype turned up many times. This sequence joins TRBV6-2 or TRBV6-3 and TRBJ1-1, with no clear D. The CDR3 is 14 residues long. V lost 7 bases to trimming and J lost 2 bases, with 14 bases between them. Germline V gives CDR1 MNHEY, CDR2 SVGEGT. DNA for the CDR3: TGTGCCAGCACTAGAACGGGTTCCAACACTGAAGCTTTCTTT. It translates to CASTRTGSNTEAFF.

V and J are TRBV29-1 and TRBJ1-1; TRBD1 matches 7 bases. V lost 7 bases to trimming and J lost 0 bases; unmatched junction nucleotides: 5. Germline V gene data show CDR1 as SQVTM and CDR2 as ANQGSEA. The CDR3 is made up of 13 amino acids. This chain's CDR3 is CSAKTGMNTEAFF. For the CDR3, the DNA is TGCAGCGCTAAGACAGGGATGAACACTGAAGCTTTCTTT.

This chain joins TRBV2 and TRBJ2-1, with D possibly TRBD2 on 6 matching bases. V dropped 10 bases and J dropped 2 bases, with 15 bases sitting between them. Germline assignment: CDR1 SNHLY and CDR2 FYNNEI. The CDR3 totals 14 residues. This CDR3 is CAIARELTYNEQFF. In nucleotides, the CDR3 is TGTGCCATCGCCCGGGAGTTGACCTACAATGAGCAGTTCTTC.

A few counts support this clonotype. The chain links TRBV19 to TRBJ1-2; D is unresolved. The germline CDR1 and CDR2 sequences are LNHDA and SQIVND (reference sequence). V was pared by 3 bases and J by 2 bases, with 7 bases between. The CDR3 consists of 13 residues. The CDR3 here is CASSIHENYGYTF. CDR3 DNA: TGTGCCAGTAGTATCCACGAGAACTATGGCTACACCTTC.

Points on this clonotype: It differs at one base from a far larger clone, so likely a read error. The rearrangement joins TRBV6-1 to TRBJ2-5, with unresolved D. The CDR3 consists of 14 residues. CDR1 is MNHNS and CDR2 is SASEGT in the germline V gene. Trimming took 8 bases from V and 5 from J, leaving 18 bases between them. Here the CDR3 reads CASSPLVRLETQYF. The CDR3 DNA reads TGTGCCAGCTCACCACTCGTTCGCCTCGAGACCCAGTACTTC.

This clonotype was seen ten or more times. The chain recombines TRBV2 with TRBJ1-4; D gene unclear. The CDR3 consists of 10 residues. V was clipped by 3 bases and J by 12 bases, with 5 bases between them. Germline-derived CDR1 and CDR2 are SNHLY and FYNNEI. The CDR3 region is CASSDSELFF. Written as DNA, the CDR3 is TGTGCCAGCAGTGATTCTGAACTGTTTTTT.

This chain links TRBV9 with TRBJ1-6; a possible D gene is TRBD1 (5 bases). Trimming removed 0 bases from V and 8 bases from J, with 12 bases in between. Germline V gene data show CDR1 as SGDLS and CDR2 as YYNGEE. The CDR3 is 15 amino acids. The CDR3 region is CASSVEVGAHSPLHF. CDR3 bases: TGTGCCAGCAGCGTAGAGGTTGGGGCGCATTCACCCCTCCACTTT.